A selection of T cell receptor beta chains follows, all from one sample in a study of tumor-infiltrating lymphocytes in primary liver carcinoma. TCRdb re-called the multiplex PCR reads through MiXCR, storing one row per CDR3 protein. The sample includes roughly 80,000 distinct CDR3 sequences, about 64% of them seen just once. The sequencing input was liver tumor tissue from sampling region 4. Receptors were obtained from a woman between 55 and 75 years old with primary liver carcinoma and hepatitis B virus infection. The CDR3 runs from the conserved cysteine through the conserved F or W. A D gene is named only where the DNA matches it firmly. Expanded clones get a size class; other rows say once, few or many, or leave the size out.

.	TRBV11-2	TRBJ2-1	.	TGTACCAGCAGTCCGGAGCCGAGGTATAGGGAGCAGTTCTTC	CTSSPEPRYREQFF
.	TRBV5-8	TRBJ2-1	.	TGTGCCAGCAGCTTGGGGGCTGCGAGCGATTCGAGTAGGAATGTGCAGTTCTTC	CASSLGAASDSSRNVQFF
.	TRBV11-1	TRBJ2-3	.	TGTGCCAGCAGCTTAAGGCAACGTGCGAGAGATTCTTACTTT	CASSLRQRARDSYF
.	TRBV6-1	TRBJ2-1	.	TGTGCCGGCAGTGAAGCAGGGTACACCAACAATGAGCAGTTCTTC	CAGSEAGYTNNEQFF
.	TRBV4-1	TRBJ2-1	.	TGCGCCAGCAGCCAAGAGACTTGCGGGGATGTCAATGAGGAGTTCTTC	CASSQETCGDVNEEFF
.	TRBV6-1	TRBJ1-1	TRBD1	TGTGCCAGCAGTGCCAGGGGGAGCACTGAAGCTTTCTTT	CASSARGSTEAFF
once	TRBV7-8	TRBJ1-5	.	TGTGCCAGCAGCTTAGAGCCACCAACGGGGCTTGGGAATCAGCCCCAGCATTTT	CASSLEPPTGLGNQPQHF
.	TRBV5-6	TRBJ1-1	.	TGTGCCAGCAGCCTACTATCATCCGTGAACTCTGAAGCTTTCTTT	CASSLLSSVNSEAFF
.	TRBV11-2	TRBJ2-1	.	TGTGCAAGCAGCTTAAATGTATTAGCGCCTAACTACAATGAGCAGTTCTTC	CASSLNVLAPNYNEQFF
few	TRBV28	TRBJ2-7	.	TGTGCCAGCAGTTTAAATGAACACAACGAGCAGTACTTC	CASSLNEHNEQYF
many	TRBV6-2/TRBV6-3	TRBJ2-3	.	TGTGCCAGCAGTTACTCGGAGGGCCCAGATACGCAGTATTTT	CASSYSEGPDTQYF
.	TRBV6-1	TRBJ2-1	TRBD1	TGTGTCAGCAGGGGACAGGAGAGGGACTCATACAATGAGCAGTTCTTC	CVSRGQERDSYNEQFF
.	TRBV29-1	TRBJ1-1	.	TGCAGCGCTGGTGGCAGTCACACTGAAGCTTTCTTT	CSAGGSHTEAFF
once	TRBV6-1	TRBJ2-7	TRBD2	TGTGCCGGCAGTTTAACTAGCGTTGCTACGGAGCAGTACTTC	CAGSLTSVATEQYF
.	TRBV11-2	TRBJ2-3	TRBD2	TGTGCCAGCAGCCCCGGACTAGCGGACACAGATACGCAGTATTTT	CASSPGLADTDTQYF
once	TRBV18	TRBJ2-1	.	TGTGCCAGCTGGCTGGCAGGCTACAATGAGCAGTTCTTC	CASWLAGYNEQFF
.	TRBV6-5	TRBJ2-1	.	TGTGCCAGCAGTTACTCGATAGATCTAGCATACAATGAGCAGGTCTTC	CASSYSIDLAYNEQVF
.	TRBV11-3	TRBJ2-7	TRBD1	TGTGCCAGCAGTCCCGGGACAGGGGACAACTACGAGCTGTACTTC	CASSPGTGDNYELYF
.	TRBV6-1	TRBJ1-5	.	TGTGCCAGCAGTGAAGAACATAACCAGCCCCAGCATTTT	CASSEEHNQPQHF
medium-sized	TRBV11-2	TRBJ1-2	.	TGTGCCAGCAGCTTATTGACAGCCTTCTATGGCTACACCTTC	CASSLLTAFYGYTF
many	TRBV5-4	TRBJ2-1	TRBD2	TGTGCCAGCAGCTTGGAGGGACTAGCGGACCTCTCCTACAATGAGCAGTTCTTC	CASSLEGLADLSYNEQFF
few	TRBV28	TRBJ2-7	TRBD2	TGTGCCAGCAGTTTACGACTAGCGGGCTCCTACGAGCAGTACTTC	CASSLRLAGSYEQYF
.	TRBV6-4	TRBJ2-1	.	TGTGCCAGCAGTGACTCGAGCAACAATGAACACTTCTTC	CASSDSSNNEHFF
.	TRBV12-3/TRBV12-4	TRBJ1-5	.	TGTGCCAGCAGTTTGGCGGAGCGGCAGCCCCGGCATTTT	CASSLAERQPRHF
few	TRBV12-3/TRBV12-4	TRBJ1-2	TRBD1	TGTGCCAGCATTTCGGGACAGGGGACGGGTAATTATGGCTACACCTTC	CASISGQGTGNYGYTF
.	TRBV29-1	TRBJ2-5	.	TGCAGCGTTGAGGTAGGGGGTGCGGGGACCCAGTACTTC	CSVEVGGAGTQYF
.	TRBV5-6	TRBJ2-7	TRBD2	TGTGCCAGTAGCTTGAAGTGGGGTGTGGGAGGGCCCTCCTACGAGCAGTACTTC	CASSLKWGVGGPSYEQYF
.	TRBV28	TRBJ1-2	.	TGTGCCAGCAATTTACCGGGGACCGGAGGCTACACTTTC	CASNLPGTGGYTF
.	TRBV2	TRBJ2-7	TRBD2	TGTGCCAGCTTCGGTCGGACTAGCGGGAGTAAGGAGCAGTACTTC	CASFGRTSGSKEQYF
.	TRBV11-2	TRBJ2-7	TRBD1	TGTGCCAGCAGTTCTCGCCTGGGACAGATTTACGAGCAGTACTTT	CASSSRLGQIYEQYF
many	TRBV12-3/TRBV12-4	TRBJ2-2	.	TGTGCCAGCAGTTTAATGCAGGCGGCCTCGAGCACCGGGGAGCTGTTTTTT	CASSLMQAASSTGELFF
.	TRBV6-1	TRBJ2-7	.	TGTACCAGCTCCCGGACACTTCAATCCTACGAGCAGTACTTC	CTSSRTLQSYEQYF
.	TRBV10-3	TRBJ1-5	.	TGTGCCATCTCGACGACAAACCAGTCCCAGCATTTT	CAISTTNQSQHF
.	TRBV29-1	TRBJ1-1	.	TGCAGCGTTGAGAGAGGCCGGTGGAACACTGAAGCTTTCTTT	CSVERGRWNTEAFF
.	TRBV4-1	TRBJ2-5	.	TGCGCCAGAAGCCGAGAGCTGGAGACCCAGTACTTC	CARSRELETQYF
.	TRBV7-9	TRBJ1-2	TRBD1	TGTGCCAGCAGCTTGGACACCGGGACAGGAGGCTATGGCTACACCTTC	CASSLDTGTGGYGYTF
.	TRBV4-1	TRBJ2-3	TRBD1	TGCGCCAGCAGACAAGCGGGCAGGGGGCCTACAGATACGCAGTGTTTT	CASRQAGRGPTDTQCF
once	TRBV29-1	TRBJ1-1	.	TGCAGTGCCGCGGGTGGAAGCAGGGGAGCTGAAGCTTTCTTT	CSAAGGSRGAEAFF
many	TRBV7-9	TRBJ2-3	TRBD2	TGTGCCAGCAGCCCCCTAGGGAGGGCAGATACGCAGTATTTT	CASSPLGRADTQYF
.	TRBV6-2/TRBV6-3	TRBJ2-7	.	TGCGCCAGCATTACCGGACAGCCCAGCTCCTACGAGCAATACTTC	CASITGQPSSYEQYF
.	TRBV12-3/TRBV12-4	TRBJ1-5	.	TGCGTCAGCAGTTTAGATGGGGGGGCAGGGTCTCAGCCCCAGCATTTT	CVSSLDGGAGSQPQHF
.	TRBV11-2	TRBJ2-2	.	TGTGCCAACATCCTTCCGCAAGGACCGACCGGGGAGCTGTTTTTT	CANILPQGPTGELFF
.	TRBV5-1	TRBJ2-7	.	TGCGCCAGCAGCCTCATGGGGGGTTTGGAGCAGTGCTTC	CASSLMGGLEQCF
.	TRBV5-1	TRBJ1-1	TRBD1	TGCGCCAACAACGGAGACAGGGGGTTAGCGAACACTGAAGCTTTCTTT	CANNGDRGLANTEAFF
.	TRBV11-2	TRBJ2-3	.	TGTGCCAGCAGCAACCAAGGGACATTCATATCAGATACGCAGTATTTT	CASSNQGTFISDTQYF
.	TRBV6-5	TRBJ2-3	.	TGTGCCGGTTCTGAACAGGGAACATATACGCAGTATTTT	CAGSEQGTYTQYF
.	TRBV2	TRBJ2-1	TRBD2	TGTGCCAGCAGGGGGACTAGCGACCCGCGGCGCATTGAGCAGTTCTTC	CASRGTSDPRRIEQFF
.	TRBV6-7	TRBJ2-2	.	TGTGTCAGCAGTTTCCCAGTTGGTAGCGAGACCACCGGGGATCTGTTTTTT	CVSSFPVGSETTGDLFF
few	TRBV6-1	TRBJ2-6	.	TGTGCCAGCAGCCAGGGGTTTTCTGGGGCCAACGTCCTGACTTTC	CASSQGFSGANVLTF
.	TRBV7-8	TRBJ2-1	.	TGTGCCAGCAGCTTGGGCCGTGACAACGAGCAGTTCTTC	CASSLGRDNEQFF
.	TRBV29-1	TRBJ2-5	TRBD1	TGCAGCGTTGAAGTGGGGACAGGGAAGCAAGAGACCCAGTACTTC	CSVEVGTGKQETQYF
.	TRBV6-1	TRBJ2-3	TRBD2	TGTGCCAGCAGGCTAGCGGACCATAGTACAGATACGCAGTATTTT	CASRLADHSTDTQYF
.	TRBV7-2	TRBJ2-1	.	TGTGCCAGCAGCCGTGCCCTAGCGAGCAGCAATGAGCAGTTCTTC	CASSRALASSNEQFF
.	TRBV11-1	TRBJ2-1	.	TGTGCCAGCAGGTTAGGGGGGACAACCTACAATGAGCTGTTCTTC	CASRLGGTTYNELFF
many	TRBV29-1	TRBJ2-7	TRBD2	TGCAGCGTTGTGAGGACTAGGGATACCTACGAGCAGTACTTC	CSVVRTRDTYEQYF
.	TRBV28	TRBJ1-1	.	TGTGCCAGCAGTTATCTAACTCTCGGACAGTTTGAAGCTTTCTTT	CASSYLTLGQFEAFF
.	TRBV18	TRBJ1-5	.	TGTGTCAGCTCACCGGCAGGCATGTATCAACCCCAGCATTTT	CVSSPAGMYQPQHF
.	TRBV12-3/TRBV12-4	TRBJ2-3	.	TGTGCCAGCAGTTTACCTGATTCGCAGTATTTT	CASSLPDSQYF
.	TRBV11-2	TRBJ2-7	TRBD2	TGTGCCAGGTGCTTAAGCGGGCGGGAGCACGAGCAGTGCTTC	CARCLSGREHEQCF